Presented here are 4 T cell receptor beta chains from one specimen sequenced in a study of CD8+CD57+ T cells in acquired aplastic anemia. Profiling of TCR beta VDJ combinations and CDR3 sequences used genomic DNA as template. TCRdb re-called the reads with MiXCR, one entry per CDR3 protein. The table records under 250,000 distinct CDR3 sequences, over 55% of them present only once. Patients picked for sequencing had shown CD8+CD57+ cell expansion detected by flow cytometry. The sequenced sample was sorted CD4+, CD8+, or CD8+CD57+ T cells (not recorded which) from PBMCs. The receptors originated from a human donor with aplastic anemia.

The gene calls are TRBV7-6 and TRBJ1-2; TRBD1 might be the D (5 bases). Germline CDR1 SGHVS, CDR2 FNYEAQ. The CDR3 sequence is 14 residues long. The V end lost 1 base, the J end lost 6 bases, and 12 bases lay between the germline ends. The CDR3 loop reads CASSLVVGGDGYTF. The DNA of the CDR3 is TGTGCCAGCAGCTTAGTGGTCGGGGGTGATGGCTACACCTTC.

Here the CDR3 reads CASSRLAGTSADTQYF. For the CDR3, the DNA is TGTGCCAGTAGTAGGCTAGCGGGAACAAGTGCAGATACGCAGTATTTT. The chain joins TRBV19 to TRBJ2-3, with 9 bases fitting TRBD2. Germline V gene sequence: CDR1 LNHDA, CDR2 SQIVND (reference sequence). There are 16 residues in the CDR3. The ends lost 4 bases at V and 4 bases at J; junction bases unmatched: 9.

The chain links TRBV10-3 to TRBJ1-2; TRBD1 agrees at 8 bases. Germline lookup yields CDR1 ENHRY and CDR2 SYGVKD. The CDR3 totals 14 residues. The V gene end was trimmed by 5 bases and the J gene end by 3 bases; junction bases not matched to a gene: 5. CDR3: CAISLSTGDYGYTF. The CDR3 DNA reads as TGTGCCATCAGTCTGTCGACAGGGGACTATGGCTACACCTTC.

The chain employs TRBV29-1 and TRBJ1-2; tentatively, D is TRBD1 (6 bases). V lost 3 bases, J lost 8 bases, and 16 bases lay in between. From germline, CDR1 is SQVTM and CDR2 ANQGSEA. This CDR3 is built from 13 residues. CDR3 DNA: TGCAGCGTTGACCTACGACAGGATGGGGGCTACACCTTC. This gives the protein CSVDLRQDGGYTF.